This TCR beta chain came from a study of HIV-infected patients and healthy controls. One entry per CDR3 protein, called by TCRdb with MiXCR from the 5' RACE reads. Found here are roughly 18,000 distinct CDR3 sequences, about a sixth of them singletons; the top ten hold roughly 25%. This clonotype has a count of ten or more. The CDR3 has 15 amino acids. The germline gives CDR1 ENHRY, CDR2 SYGVKD. Trimming cost V 0 bases and J 2 bases, with 10 bases left between them. The V call is TRBV10-3, the J call TRBJ1-1; TRBD1 might be the D (5 bases). This sequence was found in a human donor in good health. The sequencing sample was made of CD8+ T cells from blood. In DNA, the CDR3 is TGTGCCATCAGTGAGTCTGGCCAGGGAAACACTGAAGCTTTCTTT. Translating it yields CAISESGQGNTEAFF.